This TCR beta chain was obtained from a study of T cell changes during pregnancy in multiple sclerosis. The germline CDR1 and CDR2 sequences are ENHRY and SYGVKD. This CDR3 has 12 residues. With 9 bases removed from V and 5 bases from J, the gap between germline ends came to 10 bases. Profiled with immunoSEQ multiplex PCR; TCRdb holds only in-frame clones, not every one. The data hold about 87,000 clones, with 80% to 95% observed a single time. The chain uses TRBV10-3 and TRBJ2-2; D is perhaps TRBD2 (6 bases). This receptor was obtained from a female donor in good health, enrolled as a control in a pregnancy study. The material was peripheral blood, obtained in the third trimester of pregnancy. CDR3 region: CAMRRATGELFF. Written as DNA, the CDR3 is TGTGCCATGAGGAGGGCAACCGGGGAGCTGTTTTTT.